Listed below are T cell receptor beta chains from one sample, sequenced in a study of response to subunit inactivated influenza vaccine. TCRdb analysed the RT-PCR reads with MiXCR anew, one entry per CDR3 protein. The sample shows more than 200,000 distinct CDR3 sequences, over 9% of them seen only once. Sequencing used non-naive T cells sorted from PBMCs, obtained roughly 2 weeks before vaccination. These receptors originate from a man aged 45-60 years who received an inactivated influenza vaccine. Both conserved end residues are part of each CDR3. Each record gives: V gene, J gene, clone size, D gene, CDR3 DNA, CDR3 protein. A D gene is named only where the DNA matches it firmly. Size is stated for part of the rows, as once, few or many counts, or as a class when the clone is expanded.

TRBV20-1	TRBJ1-2	NA	TRBD1	TGCAGTGCTGCCAGTATAAAGGGCACCGGGACAGGGCGGTATGGCGACACCTTC	CSAASIKGTGTGRYGDTF
TRBV5-1	TRBJ1-1	NA	NA	TGCGCCAGCATCTTGGATCAGAAGGAGGCTTTCTTT	CASILDQKEAFF
TRBV29-1	TRBJ2-7	few	TRBD1	TGCAGCGTTCTATCCGGGACAGGGCACTCCTACGAGCAGTACTTC	CSVLSGTGHSYEQYF
TRBV18	TRBJ2-7	NA	TRBD1	TGTGCCAGCTCAACTCGACAGGGAATCTTCTCCTACGAGCAGTACTTC	CASSTRQGIFSYEQYF
TRBV20-1	TRBJ1-2	NA	TRBD1	TGCAGTGCTACGGGACAGGGGGCATATGGCTACACCTTC	CSATGQGAYGYTF
TRBV29-1	TRBJ2-7	many	TRBD2	TGCAGCGTTGGGGAGGGGCCCTACGAGCAGTACTTC	CSVGEGPYEQYF
TRBV28	TRBJ2-5	many	NA	TGTGCCAGCAGTTTTTCACAATACCAAGAGACCCAGTACTTC	CASSFSQYQETQYF
TRBV28	TRBJ1-1	NA	NA	TGTGCCAGCAGTTTGATCCGCACAGGTGAAGCTTTCTTT	CASSLIRTGEAFF
TRBV14	TRBJ2-5	NA	NA	TGTGCCAGCAGCCAAGGCGTTACAGCCCGGGAGACCCAGTACTTC	CASSQGVTARETQYF
TRBV7-2	TRBJ2-5	many	NA	TGTGCCAGCACCTCGTGGGGGGGCGGAGAGACCCAGTACTTC	CASTSWGGGETQYF
TRBV2	TRBJ2-5	NA	TRBD2	TGTACCAGCAGCTCCCACTCCGGGACTAGCGGGCCCCAAGAGACCCAGTACTTC	CTSSSHSGTSGPQETQYF
TRBV10-3	TRBJ1-3	NA	TRBD1	TGTGCCATGGGGACGGACAGGGCCAGCTCTGGAAACACCATATATTTT	CAMGTDRASSGNTIYF
TRBV20-1	TRBJ2-1	NA	TRBD2	TGCAGTGCTTTCAGACTAGCGGGAGCTACCTACAATGAGCAGTTCTTC	CSAFRLAGATYNEQFF
TRBV27	TRBJ2-2	few	TRBD2	TGTGCCAGCAGTTCCCACCTTGGGGCGGGAGGGAACACCGGGGAGCTGTTTTTT	CASSSHLGAGGNTGELFF
TRBV7-2	TRBJ2-5	many	NA	TGTGCCAGCAGCTACAATAGGGAGACCCAGTACTTC	CASSYNRETQYF
TRBV4-1	TRBJ1-4	NA	NA	TGCGCCAGCAGCCAAGACGGACCCGGGGAAAAACTGTTTTTT	CASSQDGPGEKLFF
TRBV9	TRBJ2-1	few	TRBD2	TGTGCCAGCAGCGCCCAGGGACTAGCGAGGAATGAGCAGTTCTTC	CASSAQGLARNEQFF
TRBV7-9	TRBJ1-5	many	TRBD1	TGTGCCAGCAGCGACTTCTCAGGGGGCGCCGATCAGCCCCAGCATTTT	CASSDFSGGADQPQHF
TRBV15	TRBJ1-5	many	NA	TGTGCCACCAGCAGAGATAGGCCAGGGAGAACCAATCAGCCCCAGCATTTT	CATSRDRPGRTNQPQHF
TRBV6-2/TRBV6-3	TRBJ2-3	NA	NA	TGTGCCAGCAGTCTTCAATCTCCGGGGACAGATACGCAGTATTTT	CASSLQSPGTDTQYF
TRBV15	TRBJ1-1	few	TRBD1	TGTGCCACCAGCAGTGCTCAACAGGGGAGGAGAGAAGCTTTCTTT	CATSSAQQGRREAFF
TRBV20-1	TRBJ2-1	NA	NA	TGCAGCGTCGGTCAAGGTTTCGATGAGCAGTTCTTC	CSVGQGFDEQFF
TRBV6-5	TRBJ1-5	NA	NA	TGTGCCAGCATTTTCGGGGGCGATAGCAATCAGCCCCAGCATTTT	CASIFGGDSNQPQHF
TRBV29-1	TRBJ1-1	NA	TRBD1	TGCAGCGTTGAAGATCGTGGGACAGCTCGCTTCATGAACACTGAAGCTTTCTTT	CSVEDRGTARFMNTEAFF
TRBV4-1	TRBJ1-5	many	NA	TGCGCCAGCAGCCAAGATGGAGGGCTGCCCCAGCATTTT	CASSQDGGLPQHF
TRBV5-5	TRBJ2-7	NA	TRBD1	TGTGCCAGCAGTCTAGGGGTCGGGACAGGGTGGGACGAGCAGTACTTC	CASSLGVGTGWDEQYF
TRBV7-9	TRBJ2-7	NA	NA	TGTGCCAGCAGCGACGGACGGTCGGGGGACGAGCAGTACTTC	CASSDGRSGDEQYF
TRBV11-1	TRBJ1-1	NA	NA	TGTGCCAGCAGCTCCCCGATTCTTGAAGCTTTCTTT	CASSSPILEAFF
TRBV19	TRBJ2-3	few	TRBD2	TGTGCCAGTAGTATCCCTAGCGGGACGTACACAGATACGCAGTATTTT	CASSIPSGTYTDTQYF
TRBV20-1	TRBJ1-1	few	NA	TGCAGTGCCGGGGGGGACCTCCTCAACACTGAAGCTTTCTTT	CSAGGDLLNTEAFF
TRBV12-3/TRBV12-4	TRBJ1-2	NA	TRBD1	TGTGCCAGCAGGAAAACAGGGGACCCCCTGGATGGCTACACCTTC	CASRKTGDPLDGYTF
TRBV20-1	TRBJ1-5	NA	NA	TGCAGTGCTACGCCCTCAACAGGTAATAATCAGCCCCAGCATTTT	CSATPSTGNNQPQHF
TRBV18	TRBJ2-5	NA	TRBD2	TGTGCCAGCTCATCGGGGGGATCACAAGAGACCCAGTACTTC	CASSSGGSQETQYF
TRBV6-4	TRBJ2-1	once	TRBD1	TGTGCCAGCAGTTTCGGGACAGGGCCCCACAATGAGCAGTTCTTC	CASSFGTGPHNEQFF
TRBV6-2/TRBV6-3	TRBJ2-7	NA	NA	TGTGCCAGCAAAGGACGGACCTACGAGCAGTACTTC	CASKGRTYEQYF
TRBV18	TRBJ2-1	NA	TRBD2	TGTGCCAGCTCACCCCCGGGACTAGCGGGAGTTGAGCAGTTCTTC	CASSPPGLAGVEQFF
TRBV28	TRBJ2-7	NA	NA	TGTGCCAGCAGTTCCCGATCGACAGCGCTCTACGAGCAGTACTTC	CASSSRSTALYEQYF
TRBV5-1	TRBJ2-3	few	TRBD2	TGCGCCAGCAGCTTGGAGCCTAGCGGCTTGGGGGATACGCAGTATTTT	CASSLEPSGLGDTQYF
TRBV27	TRBJ2-5	few	TRBD2	TGTGCCAGCAGTTTATACGTCACTAGCGGCCAAGAGACCCAGTACTTC	CASSLYVTSGQETQYF
TRBV5-1	TRBJ2-3	many	TRBD1	TGCGCCAGCAGCGATGGGACAGCCGGCACAGATACGCAGTATTTT	CASSDGTAGTDTQYF
TRBV18	TRBJ1-1	NA	NA	TGTGCCAGCTCATTTAGTAGCCCCCCGAAGGGGAACACTGAAGCTTTCTTT	CASSFSSPPKGNTEAFF